This entry lists 15 T cell receptor beta chains sequenced from one sample in a study of OX40 agonist ivuxolimab in advanced cancers. Libraries were prepared by immunoSEQ multiplex PCR; TCRdb keeps only in-frame clonotypes and omits some of them. The sample lists about 26,000 clones; over 85% were seen once. Here the sequenced sample was CD4+ or CD8+ T cells sorted from blood, taken in a trial of the OX40 agonist ivuxolimab. The source of these receptors is an adult with an advanced solid tumor such as melanoma, head and neck, liver or kidney cancer.

The J gene is TRBJ2-3, the V gene TRBV27; D is perhaps TRBD2 (6 bases). Trimming removed 3 bases at V and 5 bases at J, with 12 bases between. The germline gives CDR1 MNHEY, CDR2 SMNVEV (reference sequence). The CDR3 contains 14 residues. As DNA, the CDR3 is TGTGCCAGCAGTTTGGTGGGGGGAATAGATACGCAGTATTTT. Translating gives CASSLVGGIDTQYF.

The chain links TRBV9 to TRBJ2-7; TRBD2 is a possible D gene (6 bases). This CDR3 region has 17 residues. Germline CDR1 SGDLS, CDR2 YYNGEE. V was shortened by 4 bases and J by 3 bases, with 23 bases between the two germline ends. The CDR3 spells CASSPDGGTSLFYEQYF. The DNA for the CDR3 is TGTGCCAGCAGCCCCGACGGAGGGACTTCCCTTTTCTACGAGCAGTACTTC.

V gene TRBV5-1 combines with J gene TRBJ1-5; D not resolved. Per the germline V gene, CDR1 is SGHRS and CDR2 is YFSETQ. Trimming removed 4 bases from V and 3 bases from J, with 14 bases in between. This CDR3 spans 15 amino acids. The CDR3 coding sequence is TGCGCCAGCAGCCTCGGACCTTACTACAATCAGCCCCAGCATTTT. Protein product: CASSLGPYYNQPQHF.

The chain combines TRBV4-3 with TRBJ2-7, with D unclear. Germline V gene lookup returns CDR1 LGHNA and CDR2 YSLEER. The CDR3 extends over 13 amino acids. The V gene lost 0 bases and the J gene lost 3 bases, with 6 bases spanning the gap. For the CDR3, the DNA is TGCGCCAGCAGCCAAGACAGAGGCTACGAGCAGTACTTC. Its protein product is CASSQDRGYEQYF.

The chain links TRBV6-1 to TRBJ2-3, with D uncertain. With 5 bases removed from V and 9 bases from J, the gap between germline ends came to 15 bases. The CDR3 has 13 amino acids. From germline, CDR1 is MNHNS and CDR2 SASEGT. Here the CDR3 reads CASSPPANPTQYF. In DNA, the CDR3 is TGTGCCAGCAGTCCACCTGCGAACCCGACGCAGTATTTT.

The rearrangement joins TRBV4-3 to TRBJ1-1, with 8 bases lining up with TRBD1. V gave up 3 bases and J gave up 2 bases; unmatched junction bases: 11. This CDR3 is built from 17 residues. Germline V gene data show CDR1 as LGHNA and CDR2 as YSLEER. The CDR3 DNA reads TGCGCCAGCAGCCATGACGACAGGGGCAGGCTTAACACTGAAGCTTTCTTT. Protein: CASSHDDRGRLNTEAFF.

Here the CDR3 reads CASSIGDKTYEQYF. The CDR3 DNA sequence: TGTGCCAGTAGTATAGGGGACAAGACTTACGAGCAGTACTTC. The chain links TRBV19 to TRBJ2-7, with D possibly being TRBD1 (6 bases). V was pared by 1 base and J by 4 bases, with 11 bases between. There are 14 residues in the CDR3. CDR1 is LNHDA and CDR2 is SQIVND in the germline V gene (reference sequence).

The chain combines TRBV10-3 with TRBJ2-1; TRBD2 matches 7 bases. The J segment lost 8 bases and the V segment lost 6 bases, leaving 13 bases of the junction unmatched. Germline V lookup: CDR1 ENHRY, CDR2 SYGVKD. The CDR3 sequence is 15 residues long. The CDR3 region has the DNA TGTGCCATCAGCCCGACTTCTCCAGCGGGACATGAGCAGTTCTTC. It is translated as CAISPTSPAGHEQFF.

This CDR3 reads CASSPGTGGTSGANVLTF. As DNA, the CDR3 is TGTGCCAGTAGTCCCGGGACAGGGGGCACCTCTGGGGCCAACGTCCTGACTTTC. V and J are TRBV19 and TRBJ2-6; 12 nucleotides align to TRBD1. Per the germline V gene, CDR1 is LNHDA and CDR2 is SQIVND (reference sequence). CDR3 size: 18 residues. The V gene end was trimmed by 5 bases and the J gene end by 0 bases; junction bases not matched to a gene: 5.

This chain links TRBV5-1 with TRBJ2-1; tentatively, D is TRBD1 (5 bases). V was cut by 0 bases and J by 4 bases, with 11 bases left in between. The CDR3 spans 15 residues. Germline CDR1 is SGHRS and CDR2 is YFSETQ. The CDR3 DNA sequence: TGCGCCAGCAGCTTGGCAGCTTCAGGGTACAATGAGCAGTTCTTC. This gives the protein CASSLAASGYNEQFF.

The chain uses TRBV7-9 and TRBJ1-1; no clear D gene. V dropped 6 bases and J dropped 0 bases, with 17 bases sitting between them. The V gene's germline CDR1 is SEHNR and CDR2 FQNEAQ (reference sequence). The CDR3 is 16 amino acids. The CDR3: CASSRARLPVNTEAFF. In nucleotides, the CDR3 is TGTGCCAGCAGTCGCGCCAGGCTCCCGGTGAACACTGAAGCTTTCTTT.

The chain couples TRBV4-1 to TRBJ2-7; no definite D call. Germline-derived CDR1 and CDR2 are MGHRA and YSYEKL. The CDR3 has 13 amino acids. Between the trimmed V and J ends, which lost 1 base and 3 bases, there was a span of 7 bases. The CDR3 loop is CASSQVLNYEQYF. The CDR3 DNA is TGCGCCAGCAGCCAAGTTCTCAACTACGAGCAGTACTTC.

V gene TRBV27 combines with J gene TRBJ1-5, with D perhaps matching TRBD1 (6 bases). This CDR3 contains 14 residues. Trimming shortened V by 6 bases and J by 7 bases, and 16 bases separated the two germline ends. Germline CDR1 is MNHEY and CDR2 is SMNVEV (reference sequence). CDR3 coding DNA: TGTGCCAGCAGCCCTGGGGGGGGCGCGCAGCCCCAGCATTTT. Protein: CASSPGGGAQPQHF.

This clone was detected once. The gene calls are TRBV4-3 and TRBJ2-7; possibly TRBD1 for D (5 bases). The germline V and J ends were trimmed by 0 bases and 3 bases, with 12 bases remaining between them. The CDR3 is made up of 15 amino acids. The germline gives CDR1 LGHNA, CDR2 YSLEER. The CDR3 protein is CASSQDQGSFYEQYF. The DNA for the CDR3 is TGCGCCAGCAGCCAAGACCAGGGCTCATTCTACGAGCAGTACTTC.

This chain uses TRBV7-9 with TRBJ1-1; 7 nucleotides match TRBD1. The V gene's germline CDR1 is SEHNR and CDR2 FQNEAQ (reference sequence). The CDR3 contains 15 residues. V trimming: 3 bases; J trimming: 4 bases; junction bases outside the gene matches: 8. The CDR3 loop reads CASSFYRGVSTEAFF. The CDR3 DNA reads as TGTGCCAGCAGCTTCTACAGGGGTGTGAGCACTGAAGCTTTCTTT.